The 7 T cell receptor beta chains in this list originate from one sample, sequenced in a study of T-cell reconstitution after alpha-beta-depleted transplantation in children. Library preparation (for TCRbeta) was performed with unique molecular identifiers. TCRdb independently ran MiXCR on the PCR reads; one entry per CDR3 protein. The sample includes about 980,000 distinct CDR3 sequences, roughly 31% seen only once; the top ten take about 28%. This specimen consisted of PBMCs, mostly from graft donor cells, obtained 360 days after TCRalphabeta/CD19-depleted stem cell transplant. The receptors stem from a boy in the first two years of life who had a stem cell transplant for SCID, so the T cells may come from the graft donor.

The chain couples TRBV7-9 to TRBJ2-1, with TRBD1 matching over 7 bases. V dropped 5 bases and J dropped 15; count of bases not matched to a gene: 10. Germline CDR1 is SEHNR and CDR2 is FQNEAQ (reference sequence). CDR3 length: 12 residues. The CDR3 here is CASSRDRAQRFF. CDR3 nucleotides: TGTGCCAGCAGCCGAGACAGGGCCCAGCGGTTCTTC. The full variable domain, rest sourced from reference TRBV7-9 and TRBJ2-1, is DTGVSQNPRHKITKRGQNVTFRCDPISEHNRLYWYRQTLGQGPEFLTYFQNEAQLEKSRLLSDRFSAERPKGSFSTLEIQRTEQGDSAMYLCASSRDRAQRFFGPGTRLTVL.

The CDR3 bases are TGCGCCAGCACCCAGGTTCCAAACACCGGGGAGCTGTTTTTT. Translated, it gives CASTQVPNTGELFF. The chain employs TRBV5-1 and TRBJ2-2; D gene unclear. Trimming cost V 6 bases and J 2 bases, with 11 bases left between them. The CDR3 sequence is 14 residues long. The germline CDR1 and CDR2 sequences are SGHRS and YFSETQ.

The chain joins TRBV20-1 to TRBJ2-3; TRBD1 aligns across 7 bases. V shed 6 bases and J 0 bases; nucleotides not matched to a gene: 6. Germline lookup yields CDR1 DFQATT and CDR2 SNEGSKA (reference sequence). The CDR3 is 14 amino acids. The CDR3 DNA follows: TGCAGTGCCTCTGGACAGGCTAGCACAGATACGCAGTATTTT. This encodes CSASGQASTDTQYF.

This clonotype was observed a handful of times. The chain recombines TRBV12-3 or TRBV12-4 with TRBJ1-5, with 7 bases lining up with TRBD1. The CDR3 has 15 residues. V gave up 6 bases and J gave up 1 base; unmatched junction bases: 6. The CDR3 is CASRRTGKSNQPQHF. DNA of the CDR3: TGTGCCAGCAGGCGGACAGGAAAGAGCAATCAGCCCCAGCATTTT.

This clonotype was counted only a few times. The chain links TRBV4-1 to TRBJ2-7; D gene uncertain. The germline gives CDR1 MGHRA, CDR2 YSYEKL. The CDR3 sequence is 16 residues long. V was clipped by 4 bases and J by 3 bases, with 19 bases between them. This chain's CDR3 is CASSPSWGINNYEQYF. Here the CDR3 DNA reads TGCGCCAGCAGCCCATCGTGGGGAATCAACAACTACGAGCAGTACTTC.

This clonotype was counted only a few times. The V gene is TRBV10-3, the J gene TRBJ1-3, with D unclear. Germline values: CDR1 ENHRY, CDR2 SYGVKD. The CDR3 has 13 residues. Trimming took off 11 bases at V and 0 bases at J, with 11 bases between the two ends. The CDR3 here is CASGEFSGNTIYF. As DNA, the CDR3 is TGTGCCTCCGGAGAATTCTCTGGAAACACCATATATTTT.

The chain combines TRBV18 with TRBJ2-5, with 13 bases fitting TRBD2. Per the germline V gene, CDR1 is KGHSH and CDR2 is LQKENI. This CDR3 comprises 17 residues. Trimming at V came to 1 base and at J to 3 bases, leaving 5 bases not matched to a gene. This CDR3 is CASSPLGLAGVKETQYF. CDR3 sequence (DNA): TGTGCCAGCTCACCACTCGGACTAGCGGGAGTTAAAGAGACCCAGTACTTC. Combining the CDR3 with reference TRBV18 and TRBJ2-5 gives the whole variable domain NAGVMQNPRHLVRRRGQEARLRCSPMKGHSHVYWYRQLPEEGLKFMVYLQKENIIDESGMPKERFSAEFPKEGPSILRIQQVVRGDSAAYFCASSPLGLAGVKETQYFGPGTRLLVL.